Detailed here is one T cell receptor beta chain. What it binds is not known. Produced via immunoSEQ multiplex PCR; TCRdb's table is partial and in-frame only. The top ten clones hold 3.5% to 4.5% of a sample with about 110,000 clones, around 87% of them seen once. The data originate from a study of T cell responses to AZD1222 COVID-19 vaccine. Background on the study: Analysis merged second doses at about 4 or about 12 weeks. Study results and limitations: Dominant CD4 TCR responses targeted spike regions 160-218 and 743-854.

Trimming cost V 0 bases and J 0 bases, with 13 bases left between them. Germline CDR1 SGHNT, CDR2 YYREEE (reference sequence). The CDR3 length is 17 residues. This sequence joins TRBV5-4 and TRBJ1-5; D call uncertain. Specimen: peripheral blood, collected on day 0 of AZD1222 vaccination. The sequence was collected from an adult in good health. In DNA, the CDR3 is TGTGCCAGCAGCTTGGGATCGGGTGGGCGTAGCAATCAGCCCCAGCATTTT. Its protein is CASSLGSGGRSNQPQHF.